This T cell receptor (beta chain) was captured in a study of cytomegalovirus exposure and HLA in healthy donors. The study ran its PCR with 60 Vbeta and 13 Jbeta primers. Clones were sequenced by immunoSEQ multiplex PCR, and TCRdb holds only the in-frame ones, with some missing. Of roughly 100,000 clones listed, 71% are singletons. Specimen: PBMCs. This clonotype was obtained from a female donor in good health and CMV-seronegative.

CDR3 region: CASSPSGQITDTQYF. As DNA, the CDR3 is TGTGCCAGCAGCCCCTCAGGACAAATCACAGATACGCAGTATTTT. The chain carries TRBV5-4 and TRBJ2-3; perhaps TRBD1 as D (5 bases). The V end was cut by 4 bases, the J end by 2 bases, with 14 bases between. CDR3 length: 15 residues. Germline values: CDR1 SGHNT, CDR2 YYREEE (reference sequence).